This TCR beta chain originates from a study of early stage breast cancer tumors. About the research overall: Of some 17 invasive breast tumors, fewer than 13 were hormone receptor-positive, HER2-negative. Notes on the study in general: Tumors had roughly 2.5-fold higher T cell density than normal breast. Commonly generated sequences made up most enriched TCRB sequences shared between patients.

Details on this clone: Antigen unknown.

V was shortened by 4 bases and J by 0 bases, with 5 bases between the two germline ends. Per the germline V gene, CDR1 is SGHRS and CDR2 is YFSETQ. The CDR3 spans 14 residues. Measured with immunoSEQ multiplex PCR; TCRdb has only the in-frame clones, and not every one. In the table there are about 53,000 clones, around nine tenths of which are singletons. This TCR derives from a person between 65 and 79 years old with breast cancer. This chain connects TRBV5-1 to TRBJ2-6, with D unresolved. Source material: blood. The CDR3 coding sequence is TGCGCCAGCAGCACCAGCTCTGGGGCCAACGTCCTGACTTTC. Its translation: CASSTSSGANVLTF.